The entry below describes one T cell receptor (beta chain). What it binds is unknown. Germline CDR1 is SGHTA and CDR2 is FQGNSA. The CDR3 has 12 residues. V lost 5 bases to trimming and J lost 10 bases, with 12 bases between them. This specimen belongs to a study of T cell repertoires in cytomegalovirus infection. The wider study: Recently identified HLA-C-restricted and well-studied HLA-B-restricted CMV epitopes were used. Public TCR beta signatures were indicative of both CMV infection and a matching HLA type. Study results and caveats: Accumulated public TCR beta family frequency recognized individuals carrying CMV together with the relevant HLA. HLA-C-restricted CMV-specific TCR beta clonotypes were dominant in the ex vivo response.

TCRdb analysed the reads with MiXCR anew, one entry per CDR3 protein. The data hold roughly 700,000 distinct CDR3 sequences, with around a third observed a single time. The source was cultured PBMCs, collected from culture after CMV antigen stimulation. The receptor's source is a human donor in good health (CMV status not recorded). Some clones in this sample may be carry-over from other donors' samples. This sequence joins TRBV7-2 and TRBJ2-1; D possibly corresponds to TRBD1 (6 bases). The CDR3 here is CASSKSGTEQFF. The DNA for the CDR3 is TGTGCCAGCAGCAAATCCGGGACAGAGCAGTTCTTC.